This T cell receptor (beta chain) was found in a study of T cell repertoires in cytomegalovirus infection. Overall study context: Matching HLA type, along with CMV infection, was indicated by public TCR beta signatures. Study-wide points: HLA-C-restricted, CMV-specific TCR beta clonotypes were dominant ex vivo.

CDR3 size: 14 residues. Germline V gene data show CDR1 as SGHTA and CDR2 as FQGNSA. The V gene lost 9 bases and the J gene lost 0 bases, with 12 bases spanning the gap. TCRdb processed the reads anew with MiXCR; each CDR3 protein has one entry. Among hundreds of thousands of distinct CDR3 sequences listed, 30% to 40% were seen once. A remark on this clonotype: No antigen is known for it.

V gene TRBV7-2 combines with J gene TRBJ1-3; D gene unclear. Sample: cultured PBMCs, taken from culture after CMV antigen stimulation. This TCR was sampled from a human donor in good health (CMV status not recorded). Some clones in this sample may be carry-over from other donors' samples. The CDR3 loop reads CASREGYSGNTIYF. In nucleotides, the CDR3 is TGTGCCAGTAGAGAGGGCTACTCTGGAAACACCATATATTTT.